This TCR beta chain was retrieved from a study of blood T cell repertoires in COVID-19. At the level of the study: Researchers got acute and convalescent COVID-19 samples from the United States, Italy and Spain.

Per the authors' pipeline: Reference gene primer amplification in the assay estimated nucleated cell counts. Produced via immunoSEQ multiplex PCR; TCRdb's table is partial and in-frame only. V and J calls and clone size are copied from that table; D and trimming were computed from the DNA. The sample lists over 45,000 clones, roughly four fifths occurring once. Trimming stripped 4 bases from V and 2 bases from J, with 15 bases between. CDR1 is LNHNV and CDR2 is YYDKDF in the germline V gene (reference sequence). The CDR3 spans 16 residues. The chain recombines TRBV15 with TRBJ1-5; D possibly corresponds to TRBD1 (5 bases). The specimen was peripheral blood. This clonotype was sampled from a man aged 60 to 75 with active COVID-19. CDR3: CATSNLVAGRNQPQHF. The CDR3 DNA sequence: TGTGCCACCAGCAACCTCGTGGCAGGGCGCAATCAGCCCCAGCATTTT.